This TCR beta chain came from a study of long-term antiretroviral therapy in people with HIV. The CDR3 contains 14 residues. Germline V CDR1 and CDR2: LNHDA, SQIVND (reference sequence). V was pared by 5 bases and J by 0 bases, with 10 bases between. Investigators performed immunoSEQ version v3.0 at survey level. Measured with immunoSEQ multiplex PCR; TCRdb has only the in-frame clones, and not every one. Altogether about 48,000 clones are present, 80% to 90% being singletons, with the ten largest covering roughly 3%. Study-level points and caveats: Patients on ART gained diversity, which nonetheless stayed below transplant donor controls. Clones that had undergone expansion before ART dominated the repertoire at all time points. Among HIV repertoires, CDR3 length ranges were narrower than those of controls.

In the case of this clone: Its specificity is unknown.

The sequence was collected from a young woman with HIV. The chain uses TRBV19 and TRBJ1-2; D uncertain. Sequencing was performed on unsorted PBMCs, taken 0.8 years after starting antiretroviral therapy. CDR3 loop: CASSRPGANYGYTF. For the CDR3, the DNA is TGTGCCAGTAGTCGACCGGGAGCTAACTATGGCTACACCTTC.